This TCR beta chain was identified during a study of shared clonotypes between healthy human individuals. Trimming pared 0 bases from V and 0 bases from J, leaving 16 bases between. From germline, CDR1 is WSHSY and CDR2 SAAADI. The CDR3 is 18 residues long. The data were produced by immunoSEQ multiplex PCR, yet TCRdb's version contains in-frame clones alone and is incomplete. Of approximately 1,500,000 clones listed, 96% were seen once; the top ten hold approximately 1.2%. The sample comprised naive CD4+ T cells sorted from blood. Noted subset: CD45RA+ positively selected. V gene TRBV10-2 combines with J gene TRBJ2-3; the D gene is possibly TRBD1 (6 bases). The sequence derives from a man aged 30 to 45 in good health. CDR3 in amino acids: CASSESIRTARSTDTQYF. In DNA form, the CDR3 reads TGCGCCAGCAGTGAGTCTATCAGGACAGCCCGAAGCACAGATACGCAGTATTTT.